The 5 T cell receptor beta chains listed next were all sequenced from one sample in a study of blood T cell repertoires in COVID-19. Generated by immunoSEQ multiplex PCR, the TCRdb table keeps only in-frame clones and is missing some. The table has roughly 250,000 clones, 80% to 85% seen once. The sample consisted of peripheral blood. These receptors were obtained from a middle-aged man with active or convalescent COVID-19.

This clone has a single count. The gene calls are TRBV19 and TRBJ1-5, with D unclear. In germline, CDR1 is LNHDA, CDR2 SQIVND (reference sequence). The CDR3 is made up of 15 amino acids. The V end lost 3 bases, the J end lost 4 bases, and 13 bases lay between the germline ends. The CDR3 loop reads CASSIKGVGNQPQHF. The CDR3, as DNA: TGTGCCAGTAGTATTAAGGGAGTTGGAAATCAGCCCCAGCATTTT.

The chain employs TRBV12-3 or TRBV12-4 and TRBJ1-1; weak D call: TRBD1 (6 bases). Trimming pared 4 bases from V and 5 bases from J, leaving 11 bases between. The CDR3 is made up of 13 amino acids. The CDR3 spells CASSSLRGTEAFF. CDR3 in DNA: TGTGCCAGCAGTTCTTTAAGGGGGACTGAAGCTTTCTTT.

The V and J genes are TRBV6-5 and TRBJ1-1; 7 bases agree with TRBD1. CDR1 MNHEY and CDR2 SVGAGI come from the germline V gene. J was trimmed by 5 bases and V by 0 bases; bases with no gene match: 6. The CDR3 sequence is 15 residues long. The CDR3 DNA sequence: TGTGCCAGCAGTTACTCGGGTAGGGGGCAGACTGAAGCTTTCTTT. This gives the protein CASSYSGRGQTEAFF.

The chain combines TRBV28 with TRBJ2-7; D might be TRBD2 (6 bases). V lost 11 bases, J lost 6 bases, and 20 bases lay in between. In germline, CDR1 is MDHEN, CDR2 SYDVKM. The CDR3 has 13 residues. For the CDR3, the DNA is TGTGCCTCAGCAGGCGCGGGGTACTCCGAGCAGTACTTC. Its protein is CASAGAGYSEQYF.

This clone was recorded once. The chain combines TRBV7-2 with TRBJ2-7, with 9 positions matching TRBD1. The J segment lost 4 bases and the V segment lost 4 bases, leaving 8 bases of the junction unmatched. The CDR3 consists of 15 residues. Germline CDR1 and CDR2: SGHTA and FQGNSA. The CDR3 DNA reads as TGTGCCAGCAGCTGGGGAGGGGACAGGGTTTACGAGCAGTACTTC. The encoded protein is CASSWGGDRVYEQYF.